This is a list of T cell receptor beta chains from one sample in a study of shared clonotypes between healthy human individuals. Method: immunoSEQ multiplex PCR; TCRdb's copy keeps in-frame clones and lacks some. The table shows around 1.9 million clones, with about 92% occurring only once. The sequencing input was naive CD8+ T cells from PBMCs. These receptor sequences come from a man between 18 and 29 years old in good health. Some clones in this sample may be carry-over from other donors' samples. Both conserved end residues are part of each CDR3. D genes are given only for firm matches. Size is stated for part of the rows, as once, few or many counts, or as a class when the clone is expanded.

abundance: NA
d_gene: NA
j_gene: TRBJ2-7
v_gene: TRBV7-9
CDR3aa: CASTSGSHSYEQYF
CDR3nt: TGTGCCAGCACCTCCGGGTCCCACTCCTACGAGCAGTACTTC

abundance: NA
d_gene: NA
j_gene: TRBJ2-7
v_gene: TRBV4-1
CDR3aa: CASSPPLKSGRTRYEQYF
CDR3nt: TGCGCCAGCAGCCCGCCCTTGAAAAGCGGCCGAACCCGATACGAGCAGTACTTC

abundance: NA
d_gene: TRBD2
j_gene: TRBJ2-7
v_gene: TRBV7-9
CDR3aa: CASSAGGYEQYF
CDR3nt: TGTGCCAGCAGCGCCGGGGGGTACGAGCAGTACTTC

abundance: NA
d_gene: NA
j_gene: TRBJ2-2
v_gene: TRBV4-1
CDR3aa: CASSQLAWPGELFF
CDR3nt: TGCGCCAGCAGCCAACTAGCGTGGCCCGGGGAGCTGTTTTTT

abundance: NA
d_gene: NA
j_gene: TRBJ2-1
v_gene: TRBV4-1
CDR3aa: CASSQVGEHPIQFF
CDR3nt: TGCGCCAGCAGCCAAGTCGGCGAGCACCCAATCCAGTTCTTC

abundance: NA
d_gene: TRBD1
j_gene: TRBJ1-5
v_gene: TRBV27
CDR3aa: CASSPSEGALSQPQHF
CDR3nt: TGTGCCAGCAGTCCCTCGGAGGGGGCATTAAGTCAGCCCCAGCATTTT

abundance: NA
d_gene: NA
j_gene: TRBJ1-5
v_gene: TRBV7-9
CDR3aa: CASSPALGLAQPQHF
CDR3nt: TGTGCCAGCAGCCCCGCCCTGGGGTTAGCTCAGCCCCAGCATTTT

abundance: NA
d_gene: NA
j_gene: TRBJ1-1
v_gene: TRBV27
CDR3aa: CASSLRPGMNTEAFF
CDR3nt: TGTGCCAGCAGTTTAAGGCCGGGGATGAACACTGAAGCTTTCTTT

abundance: NA
d_gene: NA
j_gene: TRBJ2-1
v_gene: TRBV7-9
CDR3aa: CASRRGPSLNNEQFF
CDR3nt: TGTGCCAGCCGCCGCGGGCCTTCGCTGAACAATGAGCAGTTCTTC

abundance: NA
d_gene: TRBD1
j_gene: TRBJ2-7
v_gene: TRBV6-5
CDR3aa: CASNEGATYEQYF
CDR3nt: TGTGCCAGCAATGAGGGGGCTACGTACGAGCAGTACTTC

abundance: NA
d_gene: TRBD1
j_gene: TRBJ2-7
v_gene: TRBV9
CDR3aa: CASSGPSGTGGTYEQYF
CDR3nt: TGTGCCAGCAGCGGACCCTCCGGGACAGGGGGGACCTACGAGCAGTACTTC

abundance: NA
d_gene: NA
j_gene: TRBJ1-2
v_gene: TRBV28
CDR3aa: CASSLLTSSDPNYGYTF
CDR3nt: TGTGCCAGCAGTTTATTGACAAGTTCAGATCCTAACTATGGCTACACCTTC

abundance: NA
d_gene: TRBD2
j_gene: TRBJ2-2
v_gene: TRBV27
CDR3aa: CASGLLAGGTGELFF
CDR3nt: TGTGCCAGCGGATTACTAGCGGGGGGCACCGGGGAGCTGTTTTTT

abundance: NA
d_gene: TRBD1
j_gene: TRBJ1-5
v_gene: TRBV7-9
CDR3aa: CASSQDRLQPQHF
CDR3nt: TGTGCCAGCAGCCAGGACAGGCTTCAGCCCCAGCATTTT

abundance: NA
d_gene: NA
j_gene: TRBJ2-7
v_gene: TRBV6-5
CDR3aa: CASSYTTGTFTYEQYF
CDR3nt: TGTGCCAGCAGTTATACGACAGGTACCTTCACCTACGAGCAGTACTTC

abundance: NA
d_gene: TRBD2
j_gene: TRBJ2-5
v_gene: TRBV9
CDR3aa: CASAGPGGQETQYF
CDR3nt: TGTGCCAGCGCGGGGCCCGGGGGGCAAGAGACCCAGTACTTC

abundance: NA
d_gene: NA
j_gene: TRBJ2-7
v_gene: TRBV9
CDR3aa: CASSVEGGNYEQYF
CDR3nt: TGTGCCAGCAGCGTAGAGGGGGGAAACTACGAGCAGTACTTC

abundance: NA
d_gene: NA
j_gene: TRBJ2-2
v_gene: TRBV14
CDR3aa: CASSQDWGNTGELFF
CDR3nt: TGTGCCAGCAGCCAAGATTGGGGGAACACCGGGGAGCTGTTTTTT

abundance: NA
d_gene: TRBD2
j_gene: TRBJ2-1
v_gene: TRBV29-1
CDR3aa: CSGRLAGDYNEQFF
CDR3nt: TGCAGCGGTAGACTAGCGGGAGACTACAATGAGCAGTTCTTC

abundance: NA
d_gene: NA
j_gene: TRBJ1-3
v_gene: TRBV14
CDR3aa: CASRYREGNTIYF
CDR3nt: TGTGCCAGCAGGTACAGGGAAGGAAACACCATATATTTT

abundance: once
d_gene: NA
j_gene: TRBJ1-2
v_gene: TRBV6-6
CDR3aa: CATEGYGYTF
CDR3nt: TGTGCCACCGAGGGGTATGGCTACACCTTC

abundance: NA
d_gene: TRBD2
j_gene: TRBJ2-3
v_gene: TRBV28
CDR3aa: CASFPRGVAASTDTQYF
CDR3nt: TGTGCCAGTTTCCCTCGGGGGGTAGCGGCTAGCACAGATACGCAGTATTTT

abundance: NA
d_gene: NA
j_gene: TRBJ2-5
v_gene: TRBV29-1
CDR3aa: CSGTPGALSGETQYF
CDR3nt: TGCAGCGGAACACCGGGAGCTCTAAGCGGGGAGACCCAGTACTTC

abundance: NA
d_gene: NA
j_gene: TRBJ2-7
v_gene: TRBV5-6
CDR3aa: CASSLWGGKYEQYF
CDR3nt: TGTGCCAGCAGCTTGTGGGGCGGGAAGTACGAGCAGTACTTC

abundance: NA
d_gene: NA
j_gene: TRBJ2-3
v_gene: TRBV7-9
CDR3aa: CASSPGGSSTDTQYF
CDR3nt: TGTGCCAGCAGCCCCGGTGGGTCTAGCACAGATACGCAGTATTTT

abundance: NA
d_gene: TRBD2
j_gene: TRBJ2-7
v_gene: TRBV2
CDR3aa: CARGPGTSGSTYEQYF
CDR3nt: TGTGCCAGGGGACCCGGGACTAGCGGGAGTACGTACGAGCAGTACTTC

abundance: NA
d_gene: NA
j_gene: TRBJ2-7
v_gene: TRBV7-2
CDR3aa: CASRVRDSTAYEQYF
CDR3nt: TGTGCCAGCAGGGTACGGGACTCCACCGCCTACGAGCAGTACTTC

abundance: NA
d_gene: TRBD2
j_gene: TRBJ2-1
v_gene: TRBV5-6
CDR3aa: CASSFGTSGYNEQFF
CDR3nt: TGTGCCAGCAGCTTTGGGACTAGCGGGTACAATGAGCAGTTCTTC

abundance: NA
d_gene: NA
j_gene: TRBJ1-1
v_gene: TRBV7-8
CDR3aa: CASSPPYRVPGTEAFF
CDR3nt: TGTGCCAGCAGCCCTCCTTACAGGGTCCCTGGGACTGAAGCTTTCTTT

abundance: NA
d_gene: NA
j_gene: TRBJ2-7
v_gene: TRBV28
CDR3aa: CASRSDSSYEQYF
CDR3nt: TGTGCCAGCAGGTCCGACAGTTCCTACGAGCAGTACTTC

abundance: NA
d_gene: TRBD1
j_gene: TRBJ2-3
v_gene: TRBV28
CDR3aa: CASRTGQGSHTDTQYF
CDR3nt: TGTGCCAGCAGAACCGGACAGGGGTCACACACAGATACGCAGTATTTT

abundance: NA
d_gene: NA
j_gene: TRBJ2-7
v_gene: TRBV13
CDR3aa: CASSLGLSEQYF
CDR3nt: TGTGCCAGCAGCTTAGGTCTGTCGGAGCAGTACTTC

abundance: NA
d_gene: NA
j_gene: TRBJ1-5
v_gene: TRBV27
CDR3aa: CASSLSGGWVNQPQHF
CDR3nt: TGTGCCAGCAGTTTATCTGGGGGGTGGGTCAATCAGCCCCAGCATTTT

abundance: NA
d_gene: NA
j_gene: TRBJ2-7
v_gene: TRBV29-1
CDR3aa: CSVAGPGSYEQYF
CDR3nt: TGCAGCGTTGCCGGCCCTGGCTCCTACGAGCAGTACTTC

abundance: NA
d_gene: TRBD2
j_gene: TRBJ2-1
v_gene: TRBV4-1
CDR3aa: CASTKAHGSGMEQFF
CDR3nt: TGCGCCAGCACCAAGGCCCATGGTAGCGGGATGGAGCAGTTCTTC

abundance: NA
d_gene: NA
j_gene: TRBJ2-3
v_gene: TRBV7-9
CDR3aa: CASSPSSDTQYF
CDR3nt: TGTGCCAGCAGTCCGAGTAGCGATACGCAGTATTTT

abundance: NA
d_gene: NA
j_gene: TRBJ2-7
v_gene: TRBV30
CDR3aa: CAWIPMSFEIFKPYEQYF
CDR3nt: TGTGCCTGGATACCCATGAGTTTCGAGATATTTAAACCCTACGAGCAGTACTTC

abundance: NA
d_gene: NA
j_gene: TRBJ1-2
v_gene: TRBV7-8
CDR3aa: CASSLTQGMGYGYTF
CDR3nt: TGTGCCAGCAGCTTAACCCAGGGTATGGGCTATGGCTACACCTTC

abundance: NA
d_gene: TRBD2
j_gene: TRBJ2-3
v_gene: TRBV5-1
CDR3aa: CASSPRLAGGPSADTQYF
CDR3nt: TGCGCCAGCAGCCCGCGACTAGCGGGAGGGCCTTCTGCAGATACGCAGTATTTT

abundance: NA
d_gene: NA
j_gene: TRBJ2-7
v_gene: TRBV4-3
CDR3aa: CASSQEKGMGIEQYF
CDR3nt: TGCGCCAGCAGCCAAGAGAAGGGCATGGGTATCGAGCAGTACTTC

abundance: NA
d_gene: TRBD1
j_gene: TRBJ1-2
v_gene: TRBV27
CDR3aa: CASSPYPVRDRTYGYTF
CDR3nt: TGTGCCAGCAGCCCTTACCCAGTCCGGGACAGGACTTATGGCTACACCTTC

abundance: NA
d_gene: TRBD2
j_gene: TRBJ2-3
v_gene: TRBV6-1
CDR3aa: CASSDLLAGEADTQYF
CDR3nt: TGTGCCAGCAGTGACCTACTAGCGGGAGAGGCTGATACGCAGTATTTT

abundance: NA
d_gene: NA
j_gene: TRBJ2-7
v_gene: TRBV4-2
CDR3aa: CASSPKDRVYEQYF
CDR3nt: TGTGCCAGCAGCCCTAAGGATCGCGTCTACGAGCAGTACTTC

abundance: NA
d_gene: NA
j_gene: TRBJ1-1
v_gene: TRBV9
CDR3aa: CASSVNRNTEAFF
CDR3nt: TGTGCCAGCAGCGTAAATAGGAACACTGAAGCTTTCTTT

abundance: NA
d_gene: NA
j_gene: TRBJ2-7
v_gene: TRBV5-6
CDR3aa: CASSLATQGFSYEQYF
CDR3nt: TGTGCCAGCAGCTTAGCGACCCAGGGCTTTTCCTACGAGCAGTACTTC